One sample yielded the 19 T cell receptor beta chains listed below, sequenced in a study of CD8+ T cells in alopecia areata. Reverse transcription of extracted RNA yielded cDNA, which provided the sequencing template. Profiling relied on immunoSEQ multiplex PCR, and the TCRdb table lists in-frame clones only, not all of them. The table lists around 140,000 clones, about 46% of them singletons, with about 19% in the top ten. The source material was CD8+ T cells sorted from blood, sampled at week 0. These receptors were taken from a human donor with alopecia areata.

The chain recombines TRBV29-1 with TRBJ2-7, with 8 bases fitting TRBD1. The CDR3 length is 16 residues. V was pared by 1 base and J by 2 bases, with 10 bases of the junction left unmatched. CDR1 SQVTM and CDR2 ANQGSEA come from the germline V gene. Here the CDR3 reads CSVEGEGTGSPYEQYF. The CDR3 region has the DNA TGCAGCGTTGAAGGTGAGGGGACAGGTAGCCCCTACGAGCAGTACTTC.

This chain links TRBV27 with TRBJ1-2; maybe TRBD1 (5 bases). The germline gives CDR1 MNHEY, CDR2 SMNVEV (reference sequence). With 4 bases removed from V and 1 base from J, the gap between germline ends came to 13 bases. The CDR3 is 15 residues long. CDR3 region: CASSSSWGINYGYTF. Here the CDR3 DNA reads TGTGCCAGCAGTTCGTCTTGGGGGATTAACTATGGCTACACCTTC.

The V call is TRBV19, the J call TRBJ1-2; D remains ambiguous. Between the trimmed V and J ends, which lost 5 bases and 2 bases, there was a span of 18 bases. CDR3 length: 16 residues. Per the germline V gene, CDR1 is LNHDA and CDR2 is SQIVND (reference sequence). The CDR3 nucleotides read TGTGCCAGTAGTCCGAGGGTTACACTTTCCAACTATGGCTACACCTTC. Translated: CASSPRVTLSNYGYTF.

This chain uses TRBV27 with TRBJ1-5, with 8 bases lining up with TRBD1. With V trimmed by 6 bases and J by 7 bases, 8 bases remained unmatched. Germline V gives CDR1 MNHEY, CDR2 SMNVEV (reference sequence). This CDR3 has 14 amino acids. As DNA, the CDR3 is TGTGCCAGCAGACTTACAGGGGGAGGACAGCCCCAGCATTTT. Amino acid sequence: CASRLTGGGQPQHF.

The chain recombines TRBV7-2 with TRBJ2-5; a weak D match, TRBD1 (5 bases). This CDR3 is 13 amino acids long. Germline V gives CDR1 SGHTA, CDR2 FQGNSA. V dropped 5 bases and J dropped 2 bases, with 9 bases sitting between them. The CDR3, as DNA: TGTGCCAGCAGCGTAGACAGACAAGAGACCCAGTACTTC. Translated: CASSVDRQETQYF.

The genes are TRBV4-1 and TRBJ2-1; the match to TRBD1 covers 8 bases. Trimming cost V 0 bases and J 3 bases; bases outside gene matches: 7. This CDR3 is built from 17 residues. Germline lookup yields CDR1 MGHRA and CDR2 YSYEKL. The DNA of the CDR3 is TGCGCCAGCAGCCAAGATCAGGGGACAGGACACTACAATGAGCAGTTCTTC. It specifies CASSQDQGTGHYNEQFF.

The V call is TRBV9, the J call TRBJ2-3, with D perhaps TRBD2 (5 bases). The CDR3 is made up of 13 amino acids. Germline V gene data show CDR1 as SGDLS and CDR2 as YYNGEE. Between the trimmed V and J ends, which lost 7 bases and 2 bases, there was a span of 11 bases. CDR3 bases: TGTGCCAGCGGAGGAACAGACACAGATACGCAGTATTTT. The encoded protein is CASGGTDTDTQYF.

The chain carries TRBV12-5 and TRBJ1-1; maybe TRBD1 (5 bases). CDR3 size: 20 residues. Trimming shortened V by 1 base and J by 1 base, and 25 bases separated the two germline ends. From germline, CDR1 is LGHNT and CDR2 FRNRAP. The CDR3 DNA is TGTGCTAGTGGTTTGGGACCGTGGGGGGAAGGGTCCCTCCCGAACACTGAAGCTTTCTTT. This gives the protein CASGLGPWGEGSLPNTEAFF.

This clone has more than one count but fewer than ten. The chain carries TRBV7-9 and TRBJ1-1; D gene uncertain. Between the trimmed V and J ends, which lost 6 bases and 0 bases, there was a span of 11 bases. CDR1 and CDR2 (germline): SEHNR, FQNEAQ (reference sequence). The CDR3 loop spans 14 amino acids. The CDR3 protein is CASSSTVLNTEAFF. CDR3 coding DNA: TGTGCCAGCAGTTCAACAGTTTTGAACACTGAAGCTTTCTTT.

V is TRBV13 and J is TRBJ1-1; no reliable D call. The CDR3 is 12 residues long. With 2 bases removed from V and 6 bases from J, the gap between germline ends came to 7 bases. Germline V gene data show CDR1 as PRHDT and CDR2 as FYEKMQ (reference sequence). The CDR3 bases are TGTGCCAGCAGCTTATTTGACGCTGAAGCTTTCTTT. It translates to CASSLFDAEAFF.

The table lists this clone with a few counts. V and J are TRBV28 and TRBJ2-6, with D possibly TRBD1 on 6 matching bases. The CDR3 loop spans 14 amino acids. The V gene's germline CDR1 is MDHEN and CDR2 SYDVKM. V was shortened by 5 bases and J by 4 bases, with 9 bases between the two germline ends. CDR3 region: CASSPGAGANVLTF. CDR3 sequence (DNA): TGTGCCAGCAGTCCAGGGGCCGGGGCCAACGTCCTGACTTTC.

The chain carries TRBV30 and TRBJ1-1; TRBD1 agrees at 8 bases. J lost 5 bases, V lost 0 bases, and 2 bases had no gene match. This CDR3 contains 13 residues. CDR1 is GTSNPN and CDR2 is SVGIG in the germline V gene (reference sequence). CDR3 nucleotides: TGTGCCTGGAGTGTACAGGGGGAAACTGAAGCTTTCTTT. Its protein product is CAWSVQGETEAFF.

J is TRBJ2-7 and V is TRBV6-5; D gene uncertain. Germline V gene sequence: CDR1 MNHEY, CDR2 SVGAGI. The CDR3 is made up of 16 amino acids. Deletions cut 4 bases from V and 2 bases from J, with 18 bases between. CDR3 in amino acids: CASSSPGPRVAYEQYF. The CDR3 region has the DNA TGTGCCAGCAGTTCACCGGGCCCTCGTGTAGCCTACGAGCAGTACTTC.

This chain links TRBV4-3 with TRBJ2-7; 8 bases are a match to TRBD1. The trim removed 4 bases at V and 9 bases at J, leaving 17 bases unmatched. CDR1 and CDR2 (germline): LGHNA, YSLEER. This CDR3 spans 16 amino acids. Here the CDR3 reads CASSLSQDRAGSRQYF. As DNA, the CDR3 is TGCGCCAGCAGCCTAAGCCAGGACAGGGCTGGGAGTAGGCAGTACTTC.

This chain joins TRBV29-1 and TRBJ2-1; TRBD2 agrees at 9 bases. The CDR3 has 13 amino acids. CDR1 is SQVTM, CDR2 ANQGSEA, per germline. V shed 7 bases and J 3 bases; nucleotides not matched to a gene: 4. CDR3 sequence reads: CSGLAGSYNEQFF. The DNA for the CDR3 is TGCAGCGGCCTAGCGGGGAGCTACAATGAGCAGTTCTTC.

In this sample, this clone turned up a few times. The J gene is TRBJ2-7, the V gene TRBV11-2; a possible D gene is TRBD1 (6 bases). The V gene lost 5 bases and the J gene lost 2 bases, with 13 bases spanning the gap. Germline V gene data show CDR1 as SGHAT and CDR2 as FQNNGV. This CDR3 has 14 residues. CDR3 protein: CASSAGGGPYEQYF. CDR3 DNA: TGTGCCAGCAGCGCCGGTGGGGGCCCCTACGAGCAGTACTTC.

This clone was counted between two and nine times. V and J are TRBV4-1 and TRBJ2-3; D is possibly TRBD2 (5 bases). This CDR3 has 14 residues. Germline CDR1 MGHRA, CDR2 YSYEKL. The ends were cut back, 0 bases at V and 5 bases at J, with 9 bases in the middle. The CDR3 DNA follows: TGCGCCAGCAGCCAAGATATGGCGGGAGATACGCAGTATTTT. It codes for CASSQDMAGDTQYF.

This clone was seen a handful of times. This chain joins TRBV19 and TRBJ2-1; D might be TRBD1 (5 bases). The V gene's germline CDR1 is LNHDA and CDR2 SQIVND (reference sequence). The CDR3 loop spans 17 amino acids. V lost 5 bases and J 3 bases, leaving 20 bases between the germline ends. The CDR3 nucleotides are TGTGCCAGTAGTCCCCCCGGCCAGGGTATTGTCTACAATGAGCAGTTCTTC. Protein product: CASSPPGQGIVYNEQFF.

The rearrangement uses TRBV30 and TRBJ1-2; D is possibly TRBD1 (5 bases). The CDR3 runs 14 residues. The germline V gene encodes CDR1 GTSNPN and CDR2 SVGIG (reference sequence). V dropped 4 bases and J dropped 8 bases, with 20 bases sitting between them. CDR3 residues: CAWTGRKRVWGYTF. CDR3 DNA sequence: TGTGCCTGGACGGGACGCAAGAGGGTTTGGGGCTACACCTTC.